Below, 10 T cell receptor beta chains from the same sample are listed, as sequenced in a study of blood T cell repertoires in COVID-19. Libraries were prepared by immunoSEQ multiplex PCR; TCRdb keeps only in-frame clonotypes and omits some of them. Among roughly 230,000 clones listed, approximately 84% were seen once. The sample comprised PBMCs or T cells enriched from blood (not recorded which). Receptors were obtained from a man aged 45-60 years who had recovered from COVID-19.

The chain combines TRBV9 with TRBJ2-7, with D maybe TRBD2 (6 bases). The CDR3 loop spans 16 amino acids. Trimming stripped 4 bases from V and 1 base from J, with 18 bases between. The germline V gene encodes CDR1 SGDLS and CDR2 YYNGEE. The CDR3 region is CASSRSAGTESYEQYF. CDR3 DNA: TGTGCCAGCAGCAGGTCAGCGGGTACGGAATCCTACGAGCAGTACTTC.

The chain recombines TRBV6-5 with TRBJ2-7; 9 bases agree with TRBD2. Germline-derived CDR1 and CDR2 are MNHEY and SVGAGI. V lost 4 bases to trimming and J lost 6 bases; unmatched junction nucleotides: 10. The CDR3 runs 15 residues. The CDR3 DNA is TGTGCCAGCAGTTCGAGTAGCGGGAGCTCGATCGAGCAGTACTTC. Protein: CASSSSSGSSIEQYF.

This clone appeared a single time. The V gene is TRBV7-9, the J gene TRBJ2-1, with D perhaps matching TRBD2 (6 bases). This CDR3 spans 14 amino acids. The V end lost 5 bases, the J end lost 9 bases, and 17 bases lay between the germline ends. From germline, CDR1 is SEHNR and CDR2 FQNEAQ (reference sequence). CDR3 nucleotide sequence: TGTGCCAGCAGCCTAGAGGGGACTGCCAGTGAGCAGTTCTTC. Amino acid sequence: CASSLEGTASEQFF.

CDR3 DNA sequence: TGTGCCAGCAGCCCGAACCCACAGGGGCCCTACGAGCAGTACTTC. Its translation: CASSPNPQGPYEQYF. The V gene is TRBV7-8, the J gene TRBJ2-7; 7 bases align to TRBD1. The J segment lost 2 bases and the V segment lost 5 bases, leaving 9 bases of the junction unmatched. The CDR3 consists of 15 residues. In germline, CDR1 is SGHVS, CDR2 FQNEAQ.

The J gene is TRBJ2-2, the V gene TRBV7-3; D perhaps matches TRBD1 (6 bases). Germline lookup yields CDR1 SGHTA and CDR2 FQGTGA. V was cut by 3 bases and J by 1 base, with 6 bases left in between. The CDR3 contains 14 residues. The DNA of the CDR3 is TGTGCCAGCAGCTTGGGACAGAACACCGGGGAGCTGTTTTTT. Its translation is CASSLGQNTGELFF.

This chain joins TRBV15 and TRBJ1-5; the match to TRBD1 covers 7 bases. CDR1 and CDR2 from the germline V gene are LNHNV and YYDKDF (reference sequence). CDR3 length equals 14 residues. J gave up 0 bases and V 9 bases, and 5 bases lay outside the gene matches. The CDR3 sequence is CATGGTVSNQPQHF. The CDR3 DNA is TGTGCCACAGGAGGGACAGTTAGCAATCAGCCCCAGCATTTT.

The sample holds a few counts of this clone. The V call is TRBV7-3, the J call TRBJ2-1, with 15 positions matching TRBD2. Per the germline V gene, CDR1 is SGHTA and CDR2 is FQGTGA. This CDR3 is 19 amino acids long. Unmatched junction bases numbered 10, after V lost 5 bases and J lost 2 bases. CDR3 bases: TGTGCCAGCAGCCCCCCCCGGACTAGCGGGAGGGCGGCCTACAATGAGCAGTTCTTC. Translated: CASSPPRTSGRAAYNEQFF.

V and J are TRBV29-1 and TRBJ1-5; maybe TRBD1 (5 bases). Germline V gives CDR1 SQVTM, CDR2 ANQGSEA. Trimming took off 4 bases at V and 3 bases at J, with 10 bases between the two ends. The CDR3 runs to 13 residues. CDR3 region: CSVVWGVNQPQHF. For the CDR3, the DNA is TGCAGCGTTGTATGGGGGGTCAATCAGCCCCAGCATTTT.

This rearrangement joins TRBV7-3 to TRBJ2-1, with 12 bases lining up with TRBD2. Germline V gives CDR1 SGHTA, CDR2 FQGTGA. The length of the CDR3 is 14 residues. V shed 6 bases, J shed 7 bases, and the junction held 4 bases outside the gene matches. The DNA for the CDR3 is TGTGCCAGCAGTCGGACTAGCGGGATGAATGAGCAGTTCTTC. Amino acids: CASSRTSGMNEQFF.

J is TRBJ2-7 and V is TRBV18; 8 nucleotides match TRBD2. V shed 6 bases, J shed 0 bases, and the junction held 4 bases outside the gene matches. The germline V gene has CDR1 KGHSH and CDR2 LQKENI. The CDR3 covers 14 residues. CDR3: CASSREGSSYEQYF. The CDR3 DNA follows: TGTGCCAGCTCTCGGGAGGGAAGCTCCTACGAGCAGTACTTC.